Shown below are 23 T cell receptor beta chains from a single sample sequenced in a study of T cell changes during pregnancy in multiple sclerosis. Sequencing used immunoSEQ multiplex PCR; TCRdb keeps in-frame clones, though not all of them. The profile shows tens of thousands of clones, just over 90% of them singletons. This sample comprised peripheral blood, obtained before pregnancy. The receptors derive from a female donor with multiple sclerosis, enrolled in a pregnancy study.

This CDR3 is CASSQRGTGNSPLHF. The DNA for the CDR3 is TGCGCCAGCAGCCAAAGGGGGACAGGGAATTCACCCCTCCACTTT. V and J are TRBV4-3 and TRBJ1-6; TRBD1 matches 9 bases. V gave up 2 bases and J gave up 7 bases; unmatched junction bases: 3. Germline V gives CDR1 LGHNA, CDR2 YSLEER. The length of the CDR3 is 15 residues.

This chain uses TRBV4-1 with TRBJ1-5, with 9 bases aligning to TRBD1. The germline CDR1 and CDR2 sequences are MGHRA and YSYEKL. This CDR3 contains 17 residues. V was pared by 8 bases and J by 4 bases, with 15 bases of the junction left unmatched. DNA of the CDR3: TGCGCCAGCCGCCCCGACCACAGGGGGCCATATAATCAGCCCCAGCATTTT. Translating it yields CASRPDHRGPYNQPQHF.

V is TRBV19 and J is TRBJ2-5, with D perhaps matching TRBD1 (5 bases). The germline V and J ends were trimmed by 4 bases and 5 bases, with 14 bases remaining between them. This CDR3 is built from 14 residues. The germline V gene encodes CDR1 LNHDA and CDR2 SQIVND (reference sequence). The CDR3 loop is CASSTGNGRETQYF. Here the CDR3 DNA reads TGTGCCAGTAGTACAGGGAACGGTAGGGAGACCCAGTACTTC.

The CDR3 is CASSLRGGPNYEQYF. The DNA of the CDR3 is TGTGCCAGCAGCTTGAGGGGGGGACCTAACTACGAGCAGTACTTC. V usage is TRBV5-4 and J usage is TRBJ2-7; D is possibly TRBD2 (7 bases). The CDR3 is 15 amino acids. V was pared by 1 base and J by 3 bases, with 14 bases between. Germline V gene data show CDR1 as SGHNT and CDR2 as YYREEE (reference sequence).

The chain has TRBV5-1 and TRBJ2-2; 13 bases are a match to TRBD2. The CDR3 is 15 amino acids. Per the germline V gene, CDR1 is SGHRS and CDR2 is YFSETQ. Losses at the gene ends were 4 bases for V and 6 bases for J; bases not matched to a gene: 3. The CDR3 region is CASSPGLAGAGELFF. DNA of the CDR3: TGCGCCAGCAGCCCCGGACTAGCGGGAGCCGGGGAGCTGTTTTTT.

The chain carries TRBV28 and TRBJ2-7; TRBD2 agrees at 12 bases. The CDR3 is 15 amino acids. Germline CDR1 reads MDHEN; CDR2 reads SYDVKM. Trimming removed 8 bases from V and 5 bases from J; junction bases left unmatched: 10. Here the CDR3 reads CASQRLAGGRDEQYF. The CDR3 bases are TGTGCCAGCCAACGGCTAGCGGGAGGGCGGGACGAGCAGTACTTC. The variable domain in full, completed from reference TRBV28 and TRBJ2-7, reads DVKVTQSSRYLVKRTGEKVFLECVQDMDHENMFWYRQDPGLGLRLIYFSYDVKMKEKGDIPEGYSVSREKKERFSLILESASTNQTSMYLCASQRLAGGRDEQYFGPGTRLTVT.

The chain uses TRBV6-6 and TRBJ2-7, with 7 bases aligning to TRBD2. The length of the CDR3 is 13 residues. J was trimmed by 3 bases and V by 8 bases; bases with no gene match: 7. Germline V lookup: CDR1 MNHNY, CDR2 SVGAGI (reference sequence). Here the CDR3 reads CASRGEGDYEQYF. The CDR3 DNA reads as TGTGCCAGCCGGGGGGAAGGGGACTACGAGCAGTACTTC.

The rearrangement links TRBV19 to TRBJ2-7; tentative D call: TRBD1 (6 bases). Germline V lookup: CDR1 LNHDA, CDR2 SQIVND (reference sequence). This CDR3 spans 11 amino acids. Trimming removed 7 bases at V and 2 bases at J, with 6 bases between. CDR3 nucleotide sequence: TGTGCCAGTAAGGGGGCCTACGAGCAGTACTTC. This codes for CASKGAYEQYF.

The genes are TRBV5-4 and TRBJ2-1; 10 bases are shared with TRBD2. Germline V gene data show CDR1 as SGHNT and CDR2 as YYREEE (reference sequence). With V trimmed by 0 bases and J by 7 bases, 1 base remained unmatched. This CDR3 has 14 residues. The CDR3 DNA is TGTGCCAGCAGCTTGGAGCGGGAGGGTAATGAGCAGTTCTTC. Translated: CASSLEREGNEQFF. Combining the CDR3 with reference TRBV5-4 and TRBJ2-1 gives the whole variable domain ETGVTQSPTHLIKTRGQQVTLRCSSQSGHNTVSWYQQALGQGPQFIFQYYREEENGRGNFPPRFSGLQFPNYSSELNVNALELDDSALYLCASSLEREGNEQFFGPGTRLTVL.

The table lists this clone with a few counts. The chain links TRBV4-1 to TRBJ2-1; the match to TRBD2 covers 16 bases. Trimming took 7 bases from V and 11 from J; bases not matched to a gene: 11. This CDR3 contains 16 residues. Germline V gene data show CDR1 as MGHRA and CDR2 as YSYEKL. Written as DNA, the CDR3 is TGCGCCAGCAACCCAAGCGCGGGACTAGCGGGAGGGAAGCAGTTCTTC. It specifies CASNPSAGLAGGKQFF.

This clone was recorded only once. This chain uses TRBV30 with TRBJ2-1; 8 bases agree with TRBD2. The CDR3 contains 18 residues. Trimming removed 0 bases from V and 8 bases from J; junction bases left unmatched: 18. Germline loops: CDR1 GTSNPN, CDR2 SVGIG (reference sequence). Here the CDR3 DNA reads TGTGCCTGGAGTGTAGGACTGGGCGGGGGGACTAGTCTCGATGAGCAGTTCTTC. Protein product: CAWSVGLGGGTSLDEQFF.

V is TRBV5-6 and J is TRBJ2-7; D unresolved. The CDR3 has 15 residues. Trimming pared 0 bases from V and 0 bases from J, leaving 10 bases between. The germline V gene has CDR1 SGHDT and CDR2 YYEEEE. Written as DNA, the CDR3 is TGTGCCAGCAGCTTGGTCGAGGAGAGCTCCTACGAGCAGTACTTC. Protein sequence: CASSLVEESSYEQYF.

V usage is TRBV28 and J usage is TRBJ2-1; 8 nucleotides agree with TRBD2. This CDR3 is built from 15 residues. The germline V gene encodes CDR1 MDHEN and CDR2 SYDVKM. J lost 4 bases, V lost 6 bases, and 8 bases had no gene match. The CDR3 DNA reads TGTGCCAGCAGACAGCGGGAGCGAGGTTACAATGAGCAGTTCTTC. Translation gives CASRQRERGYNEQFF.

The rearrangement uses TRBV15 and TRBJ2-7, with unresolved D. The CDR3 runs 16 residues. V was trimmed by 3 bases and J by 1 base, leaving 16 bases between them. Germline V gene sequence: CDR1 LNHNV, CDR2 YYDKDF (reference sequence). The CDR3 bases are TGTGCCACCAGCAGTAGCCACGGGTCAATGTCCTACGAGCAGTACTTC. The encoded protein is CATSSSHGSMSYEQYF.

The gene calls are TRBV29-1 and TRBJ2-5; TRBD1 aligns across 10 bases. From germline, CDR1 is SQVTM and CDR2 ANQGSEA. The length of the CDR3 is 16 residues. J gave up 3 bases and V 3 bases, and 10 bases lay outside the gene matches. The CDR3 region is CSVDDGGTGAKETQYF. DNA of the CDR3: TGCAGCGTTGATGACGGGGGGACAGGGGCGAAAGAGACCCAGTACTTC.

This CDR3 is CASTPDYGGSGELFF. As DNA, the CDR3 is TGTGCCAGCACCCCGGACTATGGCGGCTCCGGGGAGCTGTTTTTT. The genes are TRBV11-2 and TRBJ2-2; maybe TRBD2 (6 bases). Looked up from germline, CDR1 is SGHAT and CDR2 is FQNNGV. There are 15 residues in the CDR3. V gave up 7 bases and J gave up 6 bases, with 18 bases separating them.

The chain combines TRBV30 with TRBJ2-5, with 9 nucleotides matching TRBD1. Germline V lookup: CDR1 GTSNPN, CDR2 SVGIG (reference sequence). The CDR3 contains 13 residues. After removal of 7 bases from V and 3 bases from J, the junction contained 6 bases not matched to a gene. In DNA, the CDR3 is TGTGCCTCGTGGGGACAGGGAAAAGAGACCCAGTACTTC. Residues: CASWGQGKETQYF.

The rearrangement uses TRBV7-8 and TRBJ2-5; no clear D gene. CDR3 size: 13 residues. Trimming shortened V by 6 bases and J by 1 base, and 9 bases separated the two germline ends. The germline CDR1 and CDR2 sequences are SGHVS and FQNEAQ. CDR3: CASSQVFQETQYF. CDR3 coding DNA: TGTGCCAGCAGTCAGGTTTTCCAAGAGACCCAGTACTTC. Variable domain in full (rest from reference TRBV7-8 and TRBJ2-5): GAGVSQSPRYKVAKRGQDVALRCDPISGHVSLFWYQQALGQGPEFLTYFQNEAQLDKSGLPSDRFFAERPEGSVSTLKIQRTQQEDSAVYLCASSQVFQETQYFGPGTRLLVL.

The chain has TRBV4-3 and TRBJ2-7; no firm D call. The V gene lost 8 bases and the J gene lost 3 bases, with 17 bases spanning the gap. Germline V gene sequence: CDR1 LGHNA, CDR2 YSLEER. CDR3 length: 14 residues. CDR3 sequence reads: CASGWNSQFYEQYF. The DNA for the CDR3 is TGCGCCAGCGGGTGGAACAGTCAATTCTACGAGCAGTACTTC.

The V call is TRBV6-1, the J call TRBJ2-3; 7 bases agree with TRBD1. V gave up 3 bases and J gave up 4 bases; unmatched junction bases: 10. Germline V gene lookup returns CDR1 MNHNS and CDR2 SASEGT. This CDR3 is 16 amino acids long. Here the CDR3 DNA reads TGTGCCAGCAGTGAGACTCCAGGGGGTAACGCAGATACGCAGTATTTT. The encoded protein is CASSETPGGNADTQYF.

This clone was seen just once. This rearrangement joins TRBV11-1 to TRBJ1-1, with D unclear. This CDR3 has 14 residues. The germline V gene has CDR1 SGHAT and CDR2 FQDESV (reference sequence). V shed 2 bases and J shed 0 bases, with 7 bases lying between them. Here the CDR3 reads CASSLSPLNTEAFF. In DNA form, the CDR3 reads TGTGCCAGCAGCTTATCCCCATTGAACACTGAAGCTTTCTTT.

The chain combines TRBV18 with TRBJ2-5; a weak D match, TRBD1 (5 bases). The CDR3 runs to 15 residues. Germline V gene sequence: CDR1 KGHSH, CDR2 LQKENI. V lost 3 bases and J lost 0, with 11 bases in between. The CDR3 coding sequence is TGTGCCAGCTCACCCCCAGGGATTAACCAAGAGACCCAGTACTTC. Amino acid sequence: CASSPPGINQETQYF.

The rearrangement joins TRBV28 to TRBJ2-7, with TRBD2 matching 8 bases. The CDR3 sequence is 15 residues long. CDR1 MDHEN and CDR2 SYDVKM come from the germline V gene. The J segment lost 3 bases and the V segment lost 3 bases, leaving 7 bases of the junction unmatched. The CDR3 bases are TGTGCCAGCAGTTTCCCCCGGCTAGCGGGCTACGAGCAGTACTTC. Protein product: CASSFPRLAGYEQYF.